The TCR beta chain under discussion was sequenced for a study of ipilimumab plus nivolumab after autologous stem cell transplantation. Study context: A median of about eight nivolumab and 5 ipilimumab doses were given. Myeloma patients were high-risk transplant-naive or relapsed within 3 years of first autologous transplant.

Study-wide findings and caveats: Per the authors, repertoire, Treg and microbiota data justify further study.

Profiled with immunoSEQ multiplex PCR; TCRdb holds only in-frame clones, not every one. The sample holds around 45,000 clones, roughly 90% seen once. Starting 14 to 28 days after autologous transplant, ipilimumab 1 mg/kg was given. With respect to this clone: Antigen: not known.

The CDR3 loop spans 14 amino acids. Per germline, CDR1 WNHNN and CDR2 SYGVQD (reference sequence). V dropped 4 bases and J dropped 2 bases, with 9 bases sitting between them. This specimen consisted of PBMCs, obtained in a trial of ipilimumab plus nivolumab as post-transplant consolidation. The origin of this receptor is a male donor with multiple myeloma. The gene calls are TRBV10-1 and TRBJ1-3; maybe TRBD1 (6 bases). CDR3 nucleotide sequence: TGCGCCAGCAGTGGGACAGATCCTGGAAACACCATATATTTT. Amino acid sequence: CASSGTDPGNTIYF.